A single sample is the source of the 23 T cell receptor beta chains below, sequenced in a study of PD-1 blockade in mismatch repair-deficient tumors. TCRdb keeps only in-frame clones here, not all; method: immunoSEQ multiplex PCR. The table lists some 66,000 clones, 88% of them singletons. The input for sequencing was peripheral blood, taken 52 weeks after starting pembrolizumab. The receptors derive from an adult with mismatch repair-deficient cancer.

The V and J genes are TRBV4-2 and TRBJ2-1, with 10 bases matching TRBD2. After removal of 4 bases from V and 9 bases from J, the junction contained 9 bases not matched to a gene. Germline V gene lookup returns CDR1 LGHNA and CDR2 YNFKEQ. The CDR3 has 15 residues. The CDR3 spells CASSPLLAGKSEQFF. The DNA for the CDR3 is TGTGCCAGCAGCCCCCTACTAGCGGGAAAGAGTGAGCAGTTCTTC.

The chain uses TRBV5-4 and TRBJ2-5; 10 bases align to TRBD1. J gave up 5 bases and V 4 bases, and 11 bases lay outside the gene matches. The CDR3 is 16 amino acids. Germline lookup yields CDR1 SGHNT and CDR2 YYREEE (reference sequence). CDR3 DNA: TGTGCCAGCAGCACCCGACAGGGGGCTGCGTGGGAGACCCAGTACTTC. Its translation is CASSTRQGAAWETQYF.

The CDR3 reads CASSFFGQRDGYTF. CDR3 coding DNA: TGTGCCAGCAGCTTTTTCGGACAAAGAGATGGCTACACCTTC. V gene TRBV5-4 combines with J gene TRBJ1-2, with a possible D match to TRBD1 (5 bases). V shed 2 bases and J shed 6 bases, with 14 bases lying between them. From germline, CDR1 is SGHNT and CDR2 YYREEE (reference sequence). The CDR3 consists of 14 residues.

The CDR3, as DNA: TGTGCCAGCAGCGCCCGGGACAGGGTCTACGAGCAGTACTTC. Residues: CASSARDRVYEQYF. The chain recombines TRBV9 with TRBJ2-7; 9 bases fit TRBD1. Germline loops: CDR1 SGDLS, CDR2 YYNGEE. With V trimmed by 3 bases and J by 3 bases, 4 bases remained unmatched. This CDR3 is built from 14 residues.

This chain joins TRBV27 and TRBJ2-7; TRBD2 aligns across 8 bases. The CDR3 contains 14 residues. V lost 5 bases and J lost 3; bases outside the gene matches: 6. Germline lookup yields CDR1 MNHEY and CDR2 SMNVEV (reference sequence). CDR3 in DNA: TGTGCCAGCAGTCTTCTAGCGGGCTACTACGAGCAGTACTTC. This sequence encodes CASSLLAGYYEQYF.

The rearrangement links TRBV6-5 to TRBJ1-1; 7 bases map to TRBD1. This CDR3 comprises 13 residues. With 2 bases clipped from V and 3 bases from J, the junction kept 0 bases outside the gene matches. Per germline, CDR1 MNHEY and CDR2 SVGAGI. In nucleotides, the CDR3 is TGTGCCAGCAGTTACACAGGGGACACTGAAGCTTTCTTT. Encoded protein: CASSYTGDTEAFF.

CDR3 DNA: TGTGCCTGGAGTGTAGACTCTGCCGGGGAGCTGTTTTTT. It encodes CAWSVDSAGELFF. The V and J genes are TRBV30 and TRBJ2-2; no reliable D call. CDR3 length: 13 amino acids. Germline lookup yields CDR1 GTSNPN and CDR2 SVGIG (reference sequence). Trimming stripped 0 bases from V and 6 bases from J, with 8 bases between. The whole variable domain, remainder taken from reference TRBV30 and TRBJ2-2, is SQTIHQWPATLVQPVGSPLSLECTVEGTSNPNLYWYRQAAGRGLQLLFYSVGIGQISSEVPQNLSASRPQDRQFILSSKKLLLSDSGFYLCAWSVDSAGELFFGEGSRLTVL.

The chain recombines TRBV27 with TRBJ1-5; a possible D gene is TRBD1 (5 bases). CDR1 is MNHEY, CDR2 SMNVEV, per germline (reference sequence). V shed 6 bases and J shed 0 bases, with 15 bases lying between them. This CDR3 comprises 16 residues. CDR3 residues: CASRPGMGYSNQPQHF. The CDR3 region has the DNA TGTGCCAGCAGACCAGGGATGGGCTATAGCAATCAGCCCCAGCATTTT.

V usage is TRBV4-1 and J usage is TRBJ2-2; the D gene is possibly TRBD1 (6 bases). This CDR3 has 14 amino acids. V lost 4 bases and J lost 2, with 8 bases in between. CDR1 MGHRA and CDR2 YSYEKL come from the germline V gene. CDR3 DNA sequence: TGCGCCAGCAGCCCCGGGACAAACACCGGGGAGCTGTTTTTT. It is translated as CASSPGTNTGELFF.

This chain links TRBV5-6 with TRBJ2-7, with D uncertain. Deletions cut 3 bases from V and 7 bases from J, with 8 bases between. This CDR3 spans 11 amino acids. CDR1 and CDR2 from the germline V gene are SGHDT and YYEEEE. CDR3 in amino acids: CASSSMGEQYF. The CDR3 DNA follows: TGTGCCAGCAGCTCCATGGGAGAGCAGTACTTC.

This sequence joins TRBV4-3 and TRBJ2-7; D is possibly TRBD2 (6 bases). V shed 0 bases and J shed 3 bases, with 12 bases lying between them. There are 15 residues in the CDR3. CDR1 is LGHNA, CDR2 YSLEER, per germline. CDR3 sequence (DNA): TGCGCCAGCAGCCAAGATCCGGGACTTAACTACGAGCAGTACTTC. As protein: CASSQDPGLNYEQYF.

The CDR3 DNA follows: TGTGCCATCAGCGGGAGCAGGGAGGGAAACACAGATACGCAGTATTTT. Translating it yields CAISGSREGNTDTQYF. The chain combines TRBV10-3 with TRBJ2-3; TRBD2 aligns across 7 bases. V shed 6 bases, J shed 2 bases, and the junction held 11 bases outside the gene matches. The germline V gene encodes CDR1 ENHRY and CDR2 SYGVKD. The CDR3 contains 16 residues.

The gene calls are TRBV19 and TRBJ1-5; D is perhaps TRBD1 (5 bases). This CDR3 is built from 15 residues. Germline values: CDR1 LNHDA, CDR2 SQIVND (reference sequence). V lost 0 bases and J 7 bases, leaving 13 bases between the germline ends. This CDR3 reads CASSIDPGADQPQHF. The CDR3 DNA sequence: TGTGCCAGTAGTATAGATCCCGGGGCGGACCAGCCCCAGCATTTT.

The chain is built from TRBV5-1 and TRBJ2-5; 14 bases agree with TRBD2. Trimming cost V 4 bases and J 4 bases; bases outside gene matches: 3. The CDR3 totals 15 residues. CDR1 is SGHRS and CDR2 is YFSETQ in the germline V gene. Here the CDR3 reads CASSPGLAGVETQYF. CDR3 in DNA: TGCGCCAGCAGCCCGGGACTAGCGGGAGTAGAGACCCAGTACTTC.

There are a few counts of this clone. The chain couples TRBV4-1 to TRBJ2-1; TRBD1 agrees at 8 bases. With 4 bases clipped from V and 10 bases from J, the junction kept 6 bases outside the gene matches. Germline V gene data show CDR1 as MGHRA and CDR2 as YSYEKL. The CDR3 extends over 13 amino acids. The CDR3 sequence: CASSPRTGNEQFF. The CDR3 DNA follows: TGCGCCAGCAGCCCCCGGACAGGGAACGAGCAGTTCTTC.

This clone was detected once. The rearrangement links TRBV2 to TRBJ2-1, with 9 bases lining up with TRBD2. Germline V CDR1 and CDR2: SNHLY, FYNNEI. V shed 6 bases and J 6 bases; nucleotides not matched to a gene: 6. CDR3 length: 14 amino acids. CDR3 region: CASRGLASPNEQFF. CDR3 sequence (DNA): TGTGCCAGCAGGGGACTAGCTTCCCCCAATGAGCAGTTCTTC.

The chain couples TRBV2 to TRBJ2-7; unclear D gene. Trimming removed 0 bases from V and 3 bases from J, with 6 bases in between. This CDR3 has 13 amino acids. Germline CDR1 SNHLY, CDR2 FYNNEI. CDR3 DNA sequence: TGTGCCAGCAGTGAAGCGACGGGCTACGAGCAGTACTTC. Protein sequence: CASSEATGYEQYF.

V gene TRBV5-4 combines with J gene TRBJ1-2; no clear D gene. The CDR3 has 14 amino acids. Germline values: CDR1 SGHNT, CDR2 YYREEE (reference sequence). The ends were cut back, 2 bases at V and 7 bases at J, with 15 bases in the middle. CDR3 in DNA: TGTGCCAGCAGCTTACCGGGAGCCGGAGGTGGCTACACCTTC. Protein: CASSLPGAGGGYTF.

The J gene is TRBJ2-1, the V gene TRBV28; 10 bases fit TRBD2. J lost 2 bases, V lost 2 bases, and 6 bases had no gene match. Per the germline V gene, CDR1 is MDHEN and CDR2 is SYDVKM. CDR3 length: 17 amino acids. CDR3 residues: CASSLEGLAPAYNEQFF. In DNA form, the CDR3 reads TGTGCCAGCAGTTTAGAGGGACTAGCGCCCGCCTACAATGAGCAGTTCTTC.

The chain recombines TRBV19 with TRBJ1-1; 10 bases are shared with TRBD1. The junction had 3 bases not matched to a gene; V was cut back by 7 bases and J by 4 bases. The length of the CDR3 is 13 residues. CDR1 and CDR2 (germline): LNHDA, SQIVND (reference sequence). The CDR3 spells CASTRTGGTEAFF. Written as DNA, the CDR3 is TGTGCCAGTACCCGGACAGGGGGCACTGAAGCTTTCTTT. Full variable domain (missing parts from reference TRBV19 and TRBJ1-1): DGGITQSPKYLFRKEGQNVTLSCEQNLNHDAMYWYRQDPGQGLRLIYYSQIVNDFQKGDIAEGYSVSREKKESFPLTVTSAQKNPTAFYLCASTRTGGTEAFFGQGTRLTVV.

The chain has TRBV2 and TRBJ2-2; a weak D match, TRBD1 (5 bases). V shed 1 base and J shed 3 bases, with 12 bases lying between them. The CDR3 is 16 residues long. Germline V gene sequence: CDR1 SNHLY, CDR2 FYNNEI. CDR3 loop: CASSEGQILYTGELFF. The CDR3 DNA sequence: TGTGCCAGCAGTGAAGGACAGATTTTATACACCGGGGAGCTGTTTTTT.

The CDR3 loop is CASSPSSGGIAFF. CDR3 nucleotide sequence: TGTGCCAGCAGCCCCTCAAGTGGCGGGATAGCTTTCTTT. V and J are TRBV7-6 and TRBJ1-1; no reliable D call. The CDR3 loop spans 13 amino acids. Trimming took off 5 bases at V and 10 bases at J, with 17 bases between the two ends. Germline CDR1 SGHVS, CDR2 FNYEAQ.

This clone was observed once. The chain joins TRBV7-9 to TRBJ1-1; TRBD1 matches at 8 bases. Trimming cost V 4 bases and J 4 bases; bases outside gene matches: 8. The CDR3 contains 15 residues. Germline loops: CDR1 SEHNR, CDR2 FQNEAQ (reference sequence). The chain's CDR3 is CASSSPGTGGTEAFF. In DNA, the CDR3 is TGTGCCAGCAGCTCACCCGGGACAGGTGGCACTGAAGCTTTCTTT. The full variable domain, with the rest looked up from reference TRBV7-9 and TRBJ1-1, is DTGVSQNPRHKITKRGQNVTFRCDPISEHNRLYWYRQTLGQGPEFLTYFQNEAQLEKSRLLSDRFSAERPKGSFSTLEIQRTEQGDSAMYLCASSSPGTGGTEAFFGQGTRLTVV.